This TCR beta chain stems from a study of cytomegalovirus exposure and HLA in healthy donors. The PCR ran on 60 Vbeta and 13 Jbeta primers. Clones were read by immunoSEQ multiplex PCR, and TCRdb kept only the in-frame ones, dropping some. Seen here are almost 70,000 clones, under 80% observed once, and the top ten hold 12% to 15%. Trimming took 2 bases from V and 4 from J, leaving 10 bases between them. The germline gives CDR1 SGHDT, CDR2 YYEEEE. The CDR3 is 13 residues long. With regard to this clone: Its specificity is unknown.

Notes on the study in general: Analyzed later, most CMV-associated TCR beta chains appeared HLA-restricted.

Sequenced sample: PBMCs. J is TRBJ2-7 and V is TRBV5-6; perhaps TRBD1 as D (6 bases). This sequence was found in a male donor in good health and CMV-seropositive. The CDR3 region is CASSFQGKYEQYF. The CDR3, as DNA: TGTGCCAGCAGCTTTCAGGGGAAGTACGAGCAGTACTTC.